This TCR beta chain was captured in a study of shared clonotypes between healthy human individuals. Study in general: The cohort comprised a couple of women and a few men. Their ages spanned 18 to 49 years.

TCRdb's copy holds only in-frame clones and misses some; the assay was immunoSEQ multiplex PCR. The profile shows some 300,000 clones, over 70% of them singletons. Overall study findings and caveats: In this cohort, only blood was sampled, and tissue repertoires likely differ.

It was into CD45RA+ naive and CD45RA-negative memory subsets that the CD4+ cells were split. J gave up 3 bases and V 5 bases, and 7 bases lay outside the gene matches. The CDR3 extends over 15 amino acids. CDR1 SGHAT and CDR2 FQNNGV come from the germline V gene. This clone was observed a handful of times. Its antigen is unknown. This sequence originates from a man aged 25 to 40 in good health. The J gene is TRBJ2-7, the V gene TRBV11-2; 10 bases fit TRBD2. Sequenced input: memory CD4+ T cells sorted from blood. As to subset: CD45RA-negative fraction. The CDR3 nucleotides are TGTGCCAGCAGCCCGAGGACTAGCGGATACTACGAGCAGTACTTC. Its translation is CASSPRTSGYYEQYF.